The entry that follows covers one TCR beta chain sequence. Its antigen is as yet unknown. The data were obtained in a study of cytomegalovirus exposure and HLA in healthy donors. Study information: The 120 or so validation repertoires were produced on the same platform as the 670 or so repertoires of the first cohort. This was reported in a later analysis. Study conclusions and caveats: The study designated 150 or so TCR beta chains cytomegalovirus-associated.

Data came from immunoSEQ multiplex PCR; TCRdb stores just in-frame clones and leaves some out. Of 330,000 or so clones in the sample, about nine tenths were seen once. Sequenced sample: PBMCs. The origin of this receptor is a young woman in good health and CMV-seronegative.

CDR3 protein: CASSIQGADYGYTF. DNA of the CDR3: TGTGCCAGTAGTATACAGGGGGCGGACTATGGCTACACCTTC. V and J are TRBV19 and TRBJ1-2, with TRBD1 matching over 8 bases. CDR1 is LNHDA and CDR2 is SQIVND in the germline V gene (reference sequence). J was trimmed by 3 bases and V by 2 bases; bases with no gene match: 2. The CDR3 covers 14 residues.